This TCR beta chain was documented in a study of response to subunit inactivated influenza vaccine. Study results and caveats: It was suggested by the authors that few new T cells are recruited by each seasonal influenza vaccination.

This clonotype has just a few counts. No antigen is known for it. The CDR3 has 17 amino acids. The germline V gene has CDR1 MDHEN and CDR2 SYDVKM. V lost 0 bases and J lost 0, with 12 bases in between. Using its own MiXCR run on the RT-PCR reads, TCRdb lists one record per CDR3 protein. Of about 170,000 distinct CDR3 sequences listed, approximately 11% were seen once; the top ten hold about 40%. The TCR was taken from a man between 45 and 75 years old who received an inactivated influenza vaccine. The chain carries TRBV28 and TRBJ1-5; D possibly corresponds to TRBD1 (6 bases). This specimen was CD8+ T cells sorted from PBMCs, taken around 25 months after vaccination. The chain's CDR3 is CASSLWGTPNSNQPQHF. The CDR3 nucleotides read TGTGCCAGCAGTTTATGGGGGACACCGAATAGCAATCAGCCCCAGCATTTT. Based on the CDR3 plus reference TRBV28 and TRBJ1-5, the full variable domain is DVKVTQSSRYLVKRTGEKVFLECVQDMDHENMFWYRQDPGLGLRLIYFSYDVKMKEKGDIPEGYSVSREKKERFSLILESASTNQTSMYLCASSLWGTPNSNQPQHFGDGTRLSIL.